These 12 T cell receptor beta chains came from one sample sequenced in a study of blood T cells in healthy people across ages. A second 7 to 11 cycle PCR used barcoded and J-beta primers. TCRdb recomputed calls from the 5' RACE reads with MiXCR, one row per CDR3 protein. The sample yields approximately 670,000 distinct CDR3 sequences, about 43% seen once. Sequenced sample: blood. These receptor sequences come from an elderly man in good health.

The V and J genes are TRBV5-1 and TRBJ1-3, with 11 bases identical to TRBD1. Per the germline V gene, CDR1 is SGHRS and CDR2 is YFSETQ. The CDR3 loop spans 17 amino acids. The J segment lost 0 bases and the V segment lost 2 bases, leaving 4 bases of the junction unmatched. The CDR3: CASSFPGTGGSGNTIYF. The CDR3 DNA reads as TGCGCCAGCAGCTTTCCCGGGACAGGGGGCTCTGGAAACACCATATATTTT. Full variable domain (rest looked up from reference TRBV5-1 and TRBJ1-3): KAGVTQTPRYLIKTRGQQVTLSCSPISGHRSVSWYQQTPGQGLQFLFEYFSETQRNKGNFPGRFSGRQFSNSRSEMNVSTLELGDSALYLCASSFPGTGGSGNTIYFGEGSWLTVV.

The chain employs TRBV30 and TRBJ2-7; a weak D match, TRBD1 (6 bases). The V gene lost 3 bases and the J gene lost 3 bases, with 15 bases spanning the gap. Per germline, CDR1 GTSNPN and CDR2 SVGIG (reference sequence). The CDR3 totals 14 residues. CDR3: CAWRKDRKIYEQYF. The CDR3 bases are TGTGCCTGGAGGAAGGACAGAAAAATCTACGAGCAGTACTTC.

The sample holds a few counts of this clonotype. This chain links TRBV4-2 with TRBJ2-3; tentatively, D is TRBD2 (7 bases). The CDR3 has 19 amino acids. Germline V gene sequence: CDR1 LGHNA, CDR2 YNFKEQ. V lost 0 bases and J 0 bases, leaving 19 bases between the germline ends. As DNA, the CDR3 is TGTGCCAGCAGCCAAGATATTGGAGGGGGGGGACTGAGCACAGATACGCAGTATTTT. Amino acid sequence: CASSQDIGGGGLSTDTQYF.

J is TRBJ2-3 and V is TRBV4-2; no clear D gene. Between the trimmed V and J ends, which lost 4 bases and 0 bases, there was a span of 8 bases. Per the germline V gene, CDR1 is LGHNA and CDR2 is YNFKEQ. This CDR3 comprises 14 residues. Here the CDR3 reads CASSRAQSTDTQYF. The CDR3 DNA reads as TGTGCCAGCAGCCGGGCGCAAAGCACAGATACGCAGTATTTT.

This sequence joins TRBV20-1 and TRBJ2-4; no definite D call. CDR3 length: 12 residues. From germline, CDR1 is DFQATT and CDR2 SNEGSKA (reference sequence). The germline V and J ends were trimmed by 0 bases and 6 bases, with 6 bases remaining between them. CDR3 in DNA: TGCAGTGCTAGAGATTACCGAAACATTCAGTACTTC. Translated: CSARDYRNIQYF.

V usage is TRBV7-7 and J usage is TRBJ2-1; weak D call: TRBD1 (6 bases). The CDR3 sequence is 13 residues long. Germline CDR1 is SSHAT and CDR2 is FNYEAQ (reference sequence). V lost 6 bases to trimming and J lost 15 bases, with 21 bases between them. The CDR3: CASSPDFRTELFF. Here the CDR3 DNA reads TGTGCCAGCAGTCCCGATTTTAGGACAGAACTGTTCTTC.

This clonotype was seen more than once but under ten times. This CDR3 is CASSTGLAGGTDTQYF. CDR3 coding DNA: TGTGCCAGCAGTACGGGGCTAGCGGGAGGCACAGATACGCAGTATTTT. The chain links TRBV27 to TRBJ2-3, with TRBD2 identical over 10 bases. CDR3 length: 16 amino acids. The ends lost 5 bases at V and 1 base at J; junction bases unmatched: 6. Germline-derived CDR1 and CDR2 are MNHEY and SMNVEV (reference sequence).

The rearrangement joins TRBV3-1 to TRBJ2-5; 7 nucleotides line up with TRBD2. The J call may not be correct, given that the DNA end is closer to TRBJ2-7. The germline gives CDR1 LGHDT, CDR2 YNNKEL (reference sequence). This CDR3 region has 14 residues. The CDR3 loop is CASSQGGGVGEQYF. In DNA form, the CDR3 reads TGTGCCAGCAGCCAAGGGGGGGGAGTCGGCGAGCAGTACTTC.

The chain couples TRBV18 to TRBJ1-2, with 8 bases lining up with TRBD1. V gave up 6 bases and J gave up 7 bases; unmatched junction bases: 4. Germline loops: CDR1 KGHSH, CDR2 LQKENI. The CDR3 is 12 residues long. CDR3 coding DNA: TGTGCCAGCTCCCCAGGGGGCTCTGGCTACACCTTC. Its translation is CASSPGGSGYTF.

Of note for this clonotype: One end of the junction fails to match germline, which may point to a read error. This sequence joins TRBV7-2 and TRBJ2-3, with TRBD2 as a possible D gene (5 bases). This CDR3 contains 16 residues. The germline gives CDR1 SGHTA, CDR2 FQGNSA. CDR3 DNA: TGTGCCAGCAGCTCCAGCGGCCCTGGTAGCACAGATACGCTGTATTTT. Translation gives CASSSSGPGSTDTLYF.

This rearrangement joins TRBV14 to TRBJ2-3; D remains ambiguous. The V end was cut by 0 bases, the J end by 5 bases, with 12 bases between. The CDR3 runs 15 residues. Germline CDR1 SGHDN, CDR2 FVKESK. The CDR3 here is CASSQDNLRGDTQYF. CDR3 bases: TGTGCCAGCAGCCAAGATAACCTCCGAGGAGATACGCAGTATTTT.

The chain is built from TRBV6-6 and TRBJ2-7; 9 bases fit TRBD2. Germline lookup yields CDR1 MNHNY and CDR2 SVGAGI (reference sequence). CDR3 length: 12 residues. V lost 0 bases and J lost 11; bases outside the gene matches: 2. In DNA, the CDR3 is TGTGCCAGCAGTTACTCACGACTAGCGGAGTACTTC. Its protein product is CASSYSRLAEYF.